The 19 T cell receptor beta chains below were found in one sample sequenced in a study of T-cell reconstitution after alpha-beta-depleted transplantation in children. Unique molecular identifiers were incorporated into the prepared TCRbeta library. Via MiXCR, TCRdb re-called the PCR reads, giving one row per CDR3 protein. Of fewer than 350,000 distinct CDR3 sequences in the sample, about 9.4% are singletons; the top ten hold roughly 7%. This specimen consisted of PBMCs, obtained before TCRalphabeta/CD19-depleted stem cell transplant. These receptors were obtained from a boy under three years old with acute myeloid leukemia, due to receive a stem cell transplant.

This clonotype has at least ten counts. The chain links TRBV20-1 to TRBJ1-6; 7 nucleotides match TRBD1. Germline-derived CDR1 and CDR2 are DFQATT and SNEGSKA (reference sequence). The V and J ends lost 0 bases and 8 bases, in that order; junction bases with no gene match: 1. This CDR3 is 13 amino acids long. The CDR3 loop reads CSARDQGDSPLHF. For the CDR3, the DNA is TGCAGTGCTAGAGATCAGGGGGATTCACCCCTCCACTTT.

The chain uses TRBV28 and TRBJ2-1; TRBD2 is a possible D gene (5 bases). Trimming removed 5 bases from V and 7 bases from J, with 12 bases in between. The CDR3 is 13 amino acids. Per the germline V gene, CDR1 is MDHEN and CDR2 is SYDVKM. The CDR3 DNA is TGTGCCAGCAGTCCCGGGGAGAGGAATGAGCAGTTCTTC. It codes for CASSPGERNEQFF.

This clonotype was recorded many times. V and J are TRBV7-8 and TRBJ2-7; no definite D call. V was shortened by 0 bases and J by 2 bases, with 11 bases between the two germline ends. CDR3 size: 15 residues. CDR1 SGHVS and CDR2 FQNEAQ come from the germline V gene. CDR3 nucleotide sequence: TGTGCCAGCAGCTTAGCCGACCTGACCGCCTACGAGCAGTACTTC. This translates into CASSLADLTAYEQYF.

This clonotype was seen repeatedly, ten times or more. The gene calls are TRBV7-9 and TRBJ2-3; D is undetermined. CDR1 SEHNR and CDR2 FQNEAQ come from the germline V gene (reference sequence). The CDR3 totals 13 residues. The V and J ends lost 2 bases and 7 bases respectively, with 10 bases between them. The CDR3 loop reads CASSLTQAHTQYF. Here the CDR3 DNA reads TGTGCCAGCAGCTTAACCCAAGCCCATACGCAGTATTTT.

The chain uses TRBV7-2 and TRBJ1-2; D is uncertain. Germline CDR1 SGHTA, CDR2 FQGNSA. The CDR3 is 14 amino acids. Trimming cost V 4 bases and J 7 bases, with 16 bases left between them. The CDR3 sequence: CASSWTPGRAGYTF. The CDR3 bases are TGTGCCAGCAGCTGGACCCCCGGGAGGGCTGGCTACACCTTC.

The J gene is TRBJ1-5, the V gene TRBV29-1, with a weak D call TRBD1 (5 bases). In germline, CDR1 is SQVTM, CDR2 ANQGSEA. V was trimmed by 0 bases and J by 0 bases, leaving 18 bases between them. CDR3 size: 18 residues. CDR3 bases: TGCAGCGTTGAAGACCCCGGGACGGCCGGATATAGCAATCAGCCCCAGCATTTT. Translated: CSVEDPGTAGYSNQPQHF. The variable domain in full, with the rest retrieved from reference TRBV29-1 and TRBJ1-5, is SAVISQKPSRDICQRGTSLTIQCQVDSQVTMMFWYRQQPGQSLTLIATANQGSEATYESGFVIDKFPISRPNLTFSTLTVSNMSPEDSSIYLCSVEDPGTAGYSNQPQHFGDGTRLSIL.

The rearrangement uses TRBV2 and TRBJ1-1; 8 bases line up with TRBD1. The CDR3 is 18 amino acids. CDR1 is SNHLY, CDR2 FYNNEI, per germline. CDR3 in DNA: TGTACCTTCAGTTTATGGGCTGGGGGGGACAGGATGCTCACTGAAGCTTTCTTT. It translates to CTFSLWAGGDRMLTEAFF.

In this sample, this clonotype turned up many times. The J gene is TRBJ2-1, the V gene TRBV5-8, with 10 bases that match TRBD2. CDR3 length: 16 amino acids. V was clipped by 1 base and J by 4 bases; unmatched bases: 5. CDR1 and CDR2 from the germline V gene are SGHTS and YDEGEE. The CDR3 region has the DNA TGTGCCAGCAGCTTGATCGGGACTAGCGTATACAATGAGCAGTTCTTC. Translated, it gives CASSLIGTSVYNEQFF.

This clonotype occurred many times. The chain uses TRBV5-1 and TRBJ2-1; 9 nucleotides agree with TRBD1. Germline V CDR1 and CDR2: SGHRS, YFSETQ. The CDR3 is 16 residues long. The ends lost 1 base at V and 4 bases at J; junction bases unmatched: 6. CDR3 bases: TGCGCCAGCAGCTTGTTAGGACAGGGGACGTACAATGAGCAGTTCTTC. Protein sequence: CASSLLGQGTYNEQFF.

This clonotype was recorded at least ten times. The V gene is TRBV6-1, the J gene TRBJ1-5, with a tentative D call TRBD1 (5 bases). The ends were cut back, 8 bases at V and 6 bases at J, with 14 bases in the middle. The CDR3 runs 13 residues. The germline CDR1 and CDR2 sequences are MNHNS and SASEGT. This CDR3 reads CASVKLGVQPQHF. In nucleotides, the CDR3 is TGTGCCAGCGTGAAACTGGGGGTTCAGCCCCAGCATTTT.

This clonotype was recorded at least ten times. Here the CDR3 DNA reads TGCAGCGTTGAAGATGAAACAGGATATTCCTACGAGCAGTACTTC. It yields the protein CSVEDETGYSYEQYF. This chain joins TRBV29-1 and TRBJ2-7; possibly TRBD1 for D (5 bases). CDR1 is SQVTM and CDR2 is ANQGSEA in the germline V gene. V was pared by 0 bases and J by 1 base, with 13 bases between. The CDR3 loop spans 15 amino acids.

Turning to this clonotype: The junction shows a germline mismatch at one end, possibly a read error. The chain couples TRBV10-3 to TRBJ1-2; D perhaps matches TRBD1 (6 bases). This CDR3 contains 15 residues. Germline V CDR1 and CDR2: ENHRY, SYGVKD. The CDR3 region has the DNA TGTGCCATCACTGAGATAGGGGGAAGGGACTATGGCTACACCTTC. It translates to CAITEIGGRDYGYTF.

This clonotype was counted between two and nine times. The gene calls are TRBV7-3 and TRBJ1-2, with 7 bases aligning to TRBD1. There are 16 residues in the CDR3. The junction had 9 bases not matched to a gene; V was cut back by 5 bases and J by 0 bases. CDR1 SGHTA and CDR2 FQGTGA come from the germline V gene. CDR3 residues: CASSPRDSKANYGYTF. CDR3 coding DNA: TGTGCCAGCAGCCCACGGGACAGCAAAGCTAACTATGGCTACACCTTC.

This clonotype was observed at least ten times. The chain uses TRBV5-1 and TRBJ2-5; D is possibly TRBD2 (6 bases). Trimming took 0 bases from V and 5 from J, leaving 11 bases between them. Germline V lookup: CDR1 SGHRS, CDR2 YFSETQ. CDR3 length: 14 residues. The CDR3 loop reads CASSLAGVGETQYF. The CDR3 coding sequence is TGCGCCAGCAGCTTGGCGGGGGTCGGGGAGACCCAGTACTTC.

This CDR3 is CASSLVGTGDYGYTF. The CDR3 region has the DNA TGCGCCAGCAGCTTGGTTGGGACAGGGGACTATGGCTACACCTTC. The chain carries TRBV5-1 and TRBJ1-2; 10 bases match TRBD1. Germline CDR1 is SGHRS and CDR2 is YFSETQ. The trim removed 0 bases at V and 3 bases at J, leaving 2 bases unmatched. This CDR3 is built from 15 residues.

This clonotype has only a few counts. This chain links TRBV12-3 or TRBV12-4 with TRBJ2-2; the D gene is possibly TRBD1 (5 bases). The V and J ends lost 5 bases and 3 bases respectively, with 10 bases between them. The CDR3 sequence is 14 residues long. The CDR3 nucleotides read TGTGCCAGCAGTGCCCGACAGTACACCGGGGAGCTGTTTTTT. This translates into CASSARQYTGELFF.

This clonotype appeared many times. The rearrangement links TRBV28 to TRBJ2-1; 9 positions match TRBD2. V shed 4 bases and J 1 base; nucleotides not matched to a gene: 17. CDR3 size: 20 residues. Germline V CDR1 and CDR2: MDHEN, SYDVKM. CDR3 sequence (DNA): TGTGCCAGCAGTTCCCCCTGGGTAGCGGGAGTTTTAGGATCCTACAATGAGCAGTTCTTC. Amino acids: CASSSPWVAGVLGSYNEQFF.

This clonotype was seen ten or more times. The chain recombines TRBV24-1 with TRBJ2-5; the D gene is possibly TRBD1 (6 bases). The CDR3 length is 14 residues. V lost 4 bases and J lost 0, with 8 bases in between. Germline V CDR1 and CDR2: KGHDR, SFDVKD. The CDR3 is CATSDHRDQETQYF. The CDR3, as DNA: TGTGCCACCAGTGACCACAGGGACCAAGAGACCCAGTACTTC.

This clonotype was seen only a few times. V and J are TRBV12-5 and TRBJ2-5, with 7 positions matching TRBD2. The germline CDR1 and CDR2 sequences are LGHNT and FRNRAP. V shed 1 base, J shed 3 bases, and the junction held 11 bases outside the gene matches. This CDR3 is built from 17 residues. The CDR3 is CASGLATSVPGEETQYF. For the CDR3, the DNA is TGTGCTAGTGGTTTGGCTACTAGCGTCCCGGGCGAAGAGACCCAGTACTTC.